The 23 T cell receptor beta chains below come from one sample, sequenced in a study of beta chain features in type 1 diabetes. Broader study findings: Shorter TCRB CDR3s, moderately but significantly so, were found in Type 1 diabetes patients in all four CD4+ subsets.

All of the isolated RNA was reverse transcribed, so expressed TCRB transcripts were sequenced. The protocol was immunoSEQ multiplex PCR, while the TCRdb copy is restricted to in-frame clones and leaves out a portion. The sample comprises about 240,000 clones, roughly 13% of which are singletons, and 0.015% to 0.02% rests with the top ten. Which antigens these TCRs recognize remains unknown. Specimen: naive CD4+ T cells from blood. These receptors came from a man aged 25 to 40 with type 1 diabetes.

The CDR3, as DNA: TGTGCCAGCAGGGGACAGGGCCGGTATAGCAATCAGCCCCAGCATTTT. As protein: CASRGQGRYSNQPQHF. The gene calls are TRBV25-1 and TRBJ1-5; 9 nucleotides align to TRBD1. With V trimmed by 6 bases and J by 0 bases, 6 bases remained unmatched. From germline, CDR1 is MGHDK and CDR2 SYGVNS. The CDR3 is 16 residues long.

The CDR3 is CASSPTTGRSPEAFF. CDR3 sequence (DNA): TGTGCCAGCTCACCAACGACAGGGAGAAGCCCTGAAGCTTTCTTT. The chain carries TRBV18 and TRBJ1-1, with 7 bases lining up with TRBD1. From germline, CDR1 is KGHSH and CDR2 LQKENI. The CDR3 contains 15 residues. V lost 2 bases and J lost 6; bases outside the gene matches: 9.

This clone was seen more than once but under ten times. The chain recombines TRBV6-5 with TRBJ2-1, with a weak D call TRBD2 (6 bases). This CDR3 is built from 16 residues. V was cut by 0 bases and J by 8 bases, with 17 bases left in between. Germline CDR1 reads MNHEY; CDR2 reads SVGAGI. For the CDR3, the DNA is TGTGCCAGCAGTTACTCCGGGGCGGGGTCGGTCGATGAGCAGTTCTTC. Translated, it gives CASSYSGAGSVDEQFF.

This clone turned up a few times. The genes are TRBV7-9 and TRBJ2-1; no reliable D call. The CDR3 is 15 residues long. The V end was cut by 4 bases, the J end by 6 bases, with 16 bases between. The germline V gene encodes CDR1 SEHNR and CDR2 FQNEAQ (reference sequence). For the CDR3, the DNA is TGTGCCAGCAGCTCTAGGTCTTCCCCACCCAATGAGCAGTTCTTC. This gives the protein CASSSRSSPPNEQFF.

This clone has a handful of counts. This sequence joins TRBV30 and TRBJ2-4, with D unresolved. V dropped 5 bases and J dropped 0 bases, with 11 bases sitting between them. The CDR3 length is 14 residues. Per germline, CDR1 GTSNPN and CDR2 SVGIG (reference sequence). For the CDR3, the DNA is TGTGCCTGGGGGTTCGACTTAGCCAAAAACATTCAGTACTTC. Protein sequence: CAWGFDLAKNIQYF.

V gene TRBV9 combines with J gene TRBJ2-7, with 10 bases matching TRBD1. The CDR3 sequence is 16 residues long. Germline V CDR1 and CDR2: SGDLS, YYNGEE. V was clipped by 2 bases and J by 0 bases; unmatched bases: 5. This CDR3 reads CASSVGQGLSSYEQYF. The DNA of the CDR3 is TGTGCCAGCAGCGTGGGACAGGGGTTAAGCTCCTACGAGCAGTACTTC.

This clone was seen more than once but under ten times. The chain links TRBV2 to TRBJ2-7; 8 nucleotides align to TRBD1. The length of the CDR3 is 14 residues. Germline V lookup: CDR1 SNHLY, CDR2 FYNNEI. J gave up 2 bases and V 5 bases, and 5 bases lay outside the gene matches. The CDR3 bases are TGTGCCAGCAGTTCACAGGGGGGAGCCTACGAGCAGTACTTC. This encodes CASSSQGGAYEQYF.

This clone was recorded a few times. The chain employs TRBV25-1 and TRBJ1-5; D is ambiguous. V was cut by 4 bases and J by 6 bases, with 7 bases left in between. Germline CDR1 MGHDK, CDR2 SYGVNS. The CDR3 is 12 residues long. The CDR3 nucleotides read TGTGCCAGCAGTGTAGGACTTCAGCCCCAGCATTTT. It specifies CASSVGLQPQHF.

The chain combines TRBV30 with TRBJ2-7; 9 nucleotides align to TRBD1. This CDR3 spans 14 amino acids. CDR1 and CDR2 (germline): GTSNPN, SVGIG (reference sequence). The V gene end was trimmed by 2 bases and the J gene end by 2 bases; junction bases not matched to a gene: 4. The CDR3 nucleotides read TGTGCCTGGAGTACCACAGGGGGCCCCTACGAGCAGTACTTC. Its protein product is CAWSTTGGPYEQYF.

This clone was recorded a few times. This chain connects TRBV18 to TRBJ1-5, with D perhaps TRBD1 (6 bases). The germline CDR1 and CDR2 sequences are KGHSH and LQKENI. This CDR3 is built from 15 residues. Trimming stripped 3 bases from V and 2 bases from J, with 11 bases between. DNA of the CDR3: TGTGCCAGCTCACCGAGCAGGGGAGGCAATCAGCCCCAGCATTTT. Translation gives CASSPSRGGNQPQHF.

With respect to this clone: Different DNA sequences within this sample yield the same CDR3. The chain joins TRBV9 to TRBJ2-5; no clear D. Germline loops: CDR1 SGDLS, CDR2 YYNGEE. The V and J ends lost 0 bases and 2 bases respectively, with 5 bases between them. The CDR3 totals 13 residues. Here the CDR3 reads CASSVGQQETQYF. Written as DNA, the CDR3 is TGTGCCAGCAGCGTAGGTCAGCAAGAGACCCAGTACTTC.

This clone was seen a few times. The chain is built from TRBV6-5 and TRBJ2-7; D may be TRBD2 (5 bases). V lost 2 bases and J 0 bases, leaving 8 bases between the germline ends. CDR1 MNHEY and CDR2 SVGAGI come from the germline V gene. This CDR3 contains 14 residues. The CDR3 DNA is TGTGCCAGCAGTTACGCGGGCGGCTCCTACGAGCAGTACTTC. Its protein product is CASSYAGGSYEQYF.

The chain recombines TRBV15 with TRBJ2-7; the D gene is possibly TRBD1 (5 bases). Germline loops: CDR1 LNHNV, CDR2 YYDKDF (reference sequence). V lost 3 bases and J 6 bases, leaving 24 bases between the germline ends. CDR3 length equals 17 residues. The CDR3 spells CATSRAPPAVGPIEQYF. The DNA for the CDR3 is TGTGCCACCAGCAGGGCCCCCCCGGCCGTGGGGCCTATCGAGCAGTACTTC.

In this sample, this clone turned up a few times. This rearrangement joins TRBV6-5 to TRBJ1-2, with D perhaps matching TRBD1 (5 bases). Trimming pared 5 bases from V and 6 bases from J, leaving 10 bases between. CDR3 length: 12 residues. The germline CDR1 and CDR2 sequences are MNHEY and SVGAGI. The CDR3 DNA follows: TGTGCCAGCAGTCCAGGGAGGGATGGCTACACCTTC. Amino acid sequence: CASSPGRDGYTF.

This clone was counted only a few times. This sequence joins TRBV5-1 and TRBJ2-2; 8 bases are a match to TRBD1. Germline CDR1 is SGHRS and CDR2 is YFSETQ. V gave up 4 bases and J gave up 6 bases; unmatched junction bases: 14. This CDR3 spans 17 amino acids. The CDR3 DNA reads TGCGCCAGCAGCACCCCCTCCGGACAGGGCTCAGCCGGGGAGCTGTTTTTT. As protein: CASSTPSGQGSAGELFF.

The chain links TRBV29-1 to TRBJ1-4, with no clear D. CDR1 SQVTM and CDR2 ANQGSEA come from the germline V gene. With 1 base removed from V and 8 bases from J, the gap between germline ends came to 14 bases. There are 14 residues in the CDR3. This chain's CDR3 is CSVEGPGAEEKLFF. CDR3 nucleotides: TGCAGCGTTGAAGGCCCGGGAGCGGAAGAAAAACTGTTTTTT.

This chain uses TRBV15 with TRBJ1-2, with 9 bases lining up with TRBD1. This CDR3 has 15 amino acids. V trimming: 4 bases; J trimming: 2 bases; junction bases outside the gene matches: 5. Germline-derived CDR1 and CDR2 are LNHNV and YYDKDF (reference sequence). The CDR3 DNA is TGTGCCACCAGCAAAGGGGACAGGGCAAACTATGGCTACACCTTC. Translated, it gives CATSKGDRANYGYTF.

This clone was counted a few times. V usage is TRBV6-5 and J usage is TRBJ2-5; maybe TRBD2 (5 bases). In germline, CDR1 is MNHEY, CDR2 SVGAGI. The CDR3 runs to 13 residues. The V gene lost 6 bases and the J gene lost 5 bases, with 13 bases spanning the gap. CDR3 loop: CASSRREDETQYF. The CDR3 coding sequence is TGTGCCAGCAGCCGACGGGAAGACGAGACCCAGTACTTC.

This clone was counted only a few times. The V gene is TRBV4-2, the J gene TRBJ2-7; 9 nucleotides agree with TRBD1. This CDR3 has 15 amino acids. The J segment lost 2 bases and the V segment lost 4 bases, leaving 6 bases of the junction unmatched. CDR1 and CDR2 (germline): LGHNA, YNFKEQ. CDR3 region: CASSRDRVGTYEQYF. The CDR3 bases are TGTGCCAGCAGCCGGGACAGGGTAGGGACCTACGAGCAGTACTTC.

CDR3 sequence reads: CASSRAEGQGAYEQYF. The DNA for the CDR3 is TGTGCCAGTAGTCGGGCGGAAGGACAGGGAGCCTACGAGCAGTACTTC. This sequence joins TRBV19 and TRBJ2-7; the match to TRBD1 covers 8 bases. J was trimmed by 2 bases and V by 5 bases; bases with no gene match: 11. The CDR3 loop spans 16 amino acids. CDR1 and CDR2 from the germline V gene are LNHDA and SQIVND (reference sequence).

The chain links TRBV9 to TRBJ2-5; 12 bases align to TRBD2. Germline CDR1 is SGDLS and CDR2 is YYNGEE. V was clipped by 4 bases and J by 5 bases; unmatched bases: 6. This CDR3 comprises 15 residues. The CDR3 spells CASSPGLAGRETQYF. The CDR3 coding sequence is TGTGCCAGCAGCCCCGGACTAGCGGGAAGGGAGACCCAGTACTTC.

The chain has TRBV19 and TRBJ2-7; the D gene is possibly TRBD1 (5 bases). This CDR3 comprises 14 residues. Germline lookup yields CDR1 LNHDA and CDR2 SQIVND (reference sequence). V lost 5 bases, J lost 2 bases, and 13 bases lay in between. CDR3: CASSWQGGTYEQYF. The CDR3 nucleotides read TGTGCCAGTAGTTGGCAGGGCGGCACCTACGAGCAGTACTTC.

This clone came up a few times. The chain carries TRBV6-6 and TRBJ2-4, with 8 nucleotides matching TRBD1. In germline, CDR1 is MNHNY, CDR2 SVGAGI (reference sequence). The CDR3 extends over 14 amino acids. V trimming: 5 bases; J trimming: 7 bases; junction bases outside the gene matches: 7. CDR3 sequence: CASSTQGQANIQYF. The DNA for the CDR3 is TGTGCCAGCAGTACCCAGGGACAGGCGAACATTCAGTACTTC.